These T cell receptor beta chains were read from a single sample in a study of shared T cell receptors in the human thymus. Measured with immunoSEQ multiplex PCR; TCRdb has only the in-frame clones, and not every one. The sample lists more than 550,000 clones; about 90% were seen once. The data were also submitted as part of a second study, on human thymus T cells.

What was sequenced was thymocytes. The receptors here all came from a boy under two years old with a congenital heart defect. Each CDR3 is given with its conserved first and last residue. The order of the fields is clone size, J gene, D gene, V gene, CDR3 DNA, CDR3 protein. D genes are given only for firm matches. A clone size is listed for some rows: how often the clone was seen (once, few, many), or a class if it is expanded.

once	TRBJ2-7	.	TRBV5-4	TGTGCCAGCAGCTTGTGGGAGTCGTTGAGCGAGCAGTACTTC	CASSLWESLSEQYF
.	TRBJ1-5	TRBD1	TRBV7-9	TGTGCCAGCAGCTTTGACAGGGGTGGCTTAAATCAGCCCCAGCATTTT	CASSFDRGGLNQPQHF
.	TRBJ1-4	TRBD1	TRBV28	TGTGCCAGCAGTTCCTGGGACAGGCCCCGGGGGGAAAAACTGTTTTTT	CASSSWDRPRGEKLFF
.	TRBJ1-1	.	TRBV20-1	TGCAAGGACAATTTGAACACTGAAGCTTTCTTT	CKDNLNTEAFF
.	TRBJ2-2	.	TRBV7-2	TGTGCCAGCAGCTTAGCCCCCCGGGGGATAAACACCGGGGAGCTGTTTTTT	CASSLAPRGINTGELFF
.	TRBJ1-2	.	TRBV27	TGTGCCAGCAGTTTATCGCTTGATAGTCTCAACCATGGCTACACCTTC	CASSLSLDSLNHGYTF
.	TRBJ1-2	TRBD1	TRBV6-5	TGTGCCAGCAGTTACTCGAGACAGGGCGCCTATGGCTACACCTTC	CASSYSRQGAYGYTF
.	TRBJ2-5	TRBD1	TRBV7-8	TGTGCCAGCAGCTCAGGGGGACAAGAGACCCAGTACTTC	CASSSGGQETQYF
.	TRBJ2-1	.	TRBV6-5	TGTGCCAGCAGAGGAACTAGTCCCTACAATGAGCAGTTCTTC	CASRGTSPYNEQFF
.	TRBJ2-1	TRBD2	TRBV11-2	TGTGCCAGCAGCAAAATCAGACTAGCGGGAGGGGAGTACAATGAGCAGTTCTTC	CASSKIRLAGGEYNEQFF
.	TRBJ2-1	.	TRBV7-9	TGTGCCAGCAGCTTAGATGGGAGCAACTCCTACAATGAGCAGTTCTTC	CASSLDGSNSYNEQFF
once	TRBJ1-5	.	TRBV30	TGTGCCTGGAGTGTACGGGGGAATCAGCCCCAGCATTTT	CAWSVRGNQPQHF
.	TRBJ2-5	TRBD2	TRBV28	TGTGCCACAGTGGGGTCGAGGCGGGAGGTTGAGACCCAGTACTTC	CATVGSRREVETQYF
.	TRBJ2-2	TRBD2	TRBV25-1	TGTGCCAGCAGTGGCCCACTAGCGGGAGAGACCGGGGAGCTGTTTTTT	CASSGPLAGETGELFF
.	TRBJ2-2	TRBD1	TRBV6-4	TGTGCCAGCAGCCCGGGACAGGGGTCCCTCACCGGGGAGCTGTTTTTT	CASSPGQGSLTGELFF
.	TRBJ1-1	TRBD1	TRBV10-1	TGCGCCAGCAGTGAGTCGGGACAGGCGGAGAACACTGAAGCTTTCTTT	CASSESGQAENTEAFF
.	TRBJ2-7	TRBD1	TRBV11-2	TGTGCCAGCAGCTTACGTCAGGGGGTCGAGCAGTACTTC	CASSLRQGVEQYF
.	TRBJ2-1	TRBD2	TRBV11-3	TGTGCCAGCAGCCCGAGCGGGGGGGCCTTCAATGAGCAGTTCTTC	CASSPSGGAFNEQFF
.	TRBJ2-1	.	TRBV27	TGTGCCAGCAGTTTAGGCGGGATAGAGCAGTTCTTC	CASSLGGIEQFF
.	TRBJ1-5	.	TRBV28	TGTGCCAGCGCTCATGGCCGGGGCAATCAGCCCCAGCATTTT	CASAHGRGNQPQHF